A selection of T cell receptor beta chains follows, all from one sample in a study of shared clonotypes between healthy human individuals. Repertoires were generated with immunoSEQ multiplex PCR, while TCRdb's copy carries only in-frame clones and drops some. The sample gives hundreds of thousands of clones, roughly 96% of which show up once; about 0.11% is in the top ten. Sequenced material: naive CD8+ T cells sorted from blood. The origin of the receptors is a woman in her twenties or thirties in good health. Each CDR3 is given with its conserved first and last residue. D genes are given only for firm matches. Size is stated for part of the rows, as once, few or many counts, or as a class when the clone is expanded.

V gene: TRBV13
clone size: -
CDR3 length: 17
D gene: TRBD2
J gene: TRBJ2-7
CDR3 DNA: TGTGCCAGCAGCTTAGGTCTAGCGGGAGGGCCCTCCTACGAGCAGTACTTC
CDR3 protein: CASSLGLAGGPSYEQYF

V gene: TRBV9
clone size: -
CDR3 length: 11
D gene: TRBD1
J gene: TRBJ2-1
CDR3 DNA: TGTGCCAGCAGCACAGGGGCGGAGCAGTTCTTC
CDR3 protein: CASSTGAEQFF

V gene: TRBV19
clone size: -
CDR3 length: 16
D gene: -
J gene: TRBJ1-5
CDR3 DNA: TGTGCCAGTAGCGAAGTACCTCTTCCCGATCCGCAGCCCCAGCATTTT
CDR3 protein: CASSEVPLPDPQPQHF

V gene: TRBV18
clone size: -
CDR3 length: 15
D gene: -
J gene: TRBJ1-6
CDR3 DNA: TGTGCCAGCTCAGGGGGGGAAGGGAATAATTCACCCCTCCACTTT
CDR3 protein: CASSGGEGNNSPLHF

V gene: TRBV7-7
clone size: -
CDR3 length: 14
D gene: -
J gene: TRBJ2-2
CDR3 DNA: TGTGCCAGCAGCTTAGGAAACGAGCTCGGGGAGCTGTTTTTT
CDR3 protein: CASSLGNELGELFF

V gene: TRBV27
clone size: -
CDR3 length: 12
D gene: -
J gene: TRBJ2-7
CDR3 DNA: TGTGCCAGCAGCCCAGGACATGACGAGCAGTACTTC
CDR3 protein: CASSPGHDEQYF

V gene: TRBV27
clone size: -
CDR3 length: 14
D gene: -
J gene: TRBJ1-5
CDR3 DNA: TGTGCCAGCAGTTCGACAGCTAGCAATCAGCCCCAGCATTTT
CDR3 protein: CASSSTASNQPQHF

V gene: TRBV9
clone size: -
CDR3 length: 15
D gene: -
J gene: TRBJ1-1
CDR3 DNA: TGTGCCAGCAATCCCAACGGACGGATGAACACTGAAGCTTTCTTT
CDR3 protein: CASNPNGRMNTEAFF

V gene: TRBV2
clone size: -
CDR3 length: 12
D gene: -
J gene: TRBJ2-3
CDR3 DNA: TGTGCCAGCAGTGAAGGATGGGATACGCAGTATTTT
CDR3 protein: CASSEGWDTQYF

V gene: TRBV30
clone size: few
CDR3 length: 12
D gene: -
J gene: TRBJ2-7
CDR3 DNA: TGTGCCTGCCTAGGGGGGCGGGCGGAGCAGTACTTC
CDR3 protein: CACLGGRAEQYF

V gene: TRBV28
clone size: once
CDR3 length: 16
D gene: TRBD2
J gene: TRBJ2-2
CDR3 DNA: TGTGCCAGCAGTCACGCCAGGGGACTAGCGGCCGGGGAGCTGTTTTTT
CDR3 protein: CASSHARGLAAGELFF

V gene: TRBV5-5
clone size: -
CDR3 length: 11
D gene: -
J gene: TRBJ2-7
CDR3 DNA: TGTGCCAGCAGCTTGGTGGGCGAGCAGTACTTC
CDR3 protein: CASSLVGEQYF

V gene: TRBV2
clone size: -
CDR3 length: 15
D gene: -
J gene: TRBJ2-7
CDR3 DNA: TGTGCCAGCAGTGATCCCCAGGGGATCTACTACGAGCAGTACTTC
CDR3 protein: CASSDPQGIYYEQYF

V gene: TRBV25-1
clone size: -
CDR3 length: 18
D gene: -
J gene: TRBJ2-2
CDR3 DNA: TGTGCCAGCAGTGAACGGTACGGAACTAGTGTGTCCCCCGGGGAGCTGTTTTTT
CDR3 protein: CASSERYGTSVSPGELFF

V gene: TRBV7-9
clone size: -
CDR3 length: 15
D gene: -
J gene: TRBJ2-5
CDR3 DNA: TGTGCCAGCAGCTTAGACTCCCGCCATCCAGAGACCCAGTACTTC
CDR3 protein: CASSLDSRHPETQYF